This T cell receptor beta chain was captured in a study of shared clonotypes between healthy human individuals. Study summary: Per-donor plates numbered three CD4 naive, three CD4 memory, two CD8 naive and one CD8 memory.

CDR1 is SGHRS and CDR2 is YFSETQ in the germline V gene. With 0 bases clipped from V and 2 bases from J, the junction kept 4 bases outside the gene matches. The CDR3 loop spans 16 amino acids. As to this clone: Its specificity is unknown.

Using immunoSEQ multiplex PCR, the repertoire was profiled, and TCRdb retains in-frame clones only, with some absent. The sample has approximately 620,000 clones, around 97% seen once. Overall study findings and caveats: Expectations were that clonotype sharing among donors would be affected by sequencing depth.

Sequencing used naive CD4+ T cells sorted from blood. Subset denoted: CD45RA+ positively selected. The V call is TRBV5-1, the J call TRBJ2-3, with 9 bases matching TRBD2. The sequence derives from a woman younger than 45 in good health. The DNA for the CDR3 is TGCGCCAGCAGCTTGGTCTCTAGCGGGAACACAGATACGCAGTATTTT. This translates into CASSLVSSGNTDTQYF.